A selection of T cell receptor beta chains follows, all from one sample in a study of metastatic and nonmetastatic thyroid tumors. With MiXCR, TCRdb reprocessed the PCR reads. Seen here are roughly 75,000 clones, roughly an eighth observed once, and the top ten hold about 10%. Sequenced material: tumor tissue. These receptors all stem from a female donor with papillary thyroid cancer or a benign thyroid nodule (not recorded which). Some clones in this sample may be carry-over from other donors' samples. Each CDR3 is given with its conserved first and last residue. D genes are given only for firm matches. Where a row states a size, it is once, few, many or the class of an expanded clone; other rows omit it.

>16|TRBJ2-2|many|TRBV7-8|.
TGTGCCAGCAGCTTAGAAGCAGGAGGTAACACCGGGGAGCTGTTTTTT
CASSLEAGGNTGELFF
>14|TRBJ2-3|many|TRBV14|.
TGTGCCAGCAGCCCTAGTGGGCGGGGAGATACGCAGTATTTT
CASSPSGRGDTQYF
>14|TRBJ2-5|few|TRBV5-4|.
TGTGCCAGCACCTTTGGGCTAGAGGAAGAGACCCAGTACTTC
CASTFGLEEETQYF
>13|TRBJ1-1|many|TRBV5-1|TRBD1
TGCGCCAGCAGGGACAGGGTCCAAACTGAAGCTTTCTTT
CASRDRVQTEAFF
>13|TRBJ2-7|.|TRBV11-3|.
TGTGTCGGCAGCCCGGACATCTACTACGAGCAGTACTTC
CVGSPDIYYEQYF
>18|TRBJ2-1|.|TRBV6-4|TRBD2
TGTGCCAGCAGGGGCAGGACCTGGACTAGCCTTATGTACAATGAGCAGTTCTTC
CASRGRTWTSLMYNEQFF
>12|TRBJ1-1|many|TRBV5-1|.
TGCGCCAGCAGAGATGGGAACACTGAAGCTTTCTTT
CASRDGNTEAFF
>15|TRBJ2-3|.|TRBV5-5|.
TGTGCCAGCAGCGGGAGGACAGTTATCACAGATACGCAGTATTTT
CASSGRTVITDTQYF
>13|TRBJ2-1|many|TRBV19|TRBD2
TGTGCCAGTAGTATCGGGAGGTACAATGAGCAGTTCTTC
CASSIGRYNEQFF
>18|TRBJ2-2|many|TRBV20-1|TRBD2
TGCAGTGCTAGGAACCCGGGACTAGCGGGAGGAATAACCGGGGAGCTGTTTTTT
CSARNPGLAGGITGELFF
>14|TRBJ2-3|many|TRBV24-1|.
TGTGCCACCAGTGACCCCGGACCTACACATACGCAGTATTTT
CATSDPGPTHTQYF
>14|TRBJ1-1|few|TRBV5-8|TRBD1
TGTGCCAGCAGCTTATTACAGGGGAGGGGTGAAGCTTTCTTT
CASSLLQGRGEAFF
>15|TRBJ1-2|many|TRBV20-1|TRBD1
TGCAGTGCTGACCTGAGGATACAGGGGTACTATGGCTACACCTTC
CSADLRIQGYYGYTF
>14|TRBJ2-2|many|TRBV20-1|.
TGCAGTGCCAGGGGGACTAAGCCTACCGGGGAGCTGTTTTTT
CSARGTKPTGELFF
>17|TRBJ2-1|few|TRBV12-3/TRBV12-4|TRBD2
TGTGCCAGCAGTGCGATTAAACTAGCGGGAGGCAAGAATGAGCAGTTCTTC
CASSAIKLAGGKNEQFF
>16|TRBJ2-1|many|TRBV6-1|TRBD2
TGTGCCAGCAGTGACCTGCTAGCGGGAGTCGGCAATGAGCAGTTCTTC
CASSDLLAGVGNEQFF
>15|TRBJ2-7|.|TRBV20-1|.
TGCAGTGCTAGAGATCCCAATCGGCCAGATTACGAGCAGTACTTC
CSARDPNRPDYEQYF
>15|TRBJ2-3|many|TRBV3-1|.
TGTGCCAGCAGCCGGGCTAGCGAAGACACAGATACGCAGTATTTT
CASSRASEDTDTQYF
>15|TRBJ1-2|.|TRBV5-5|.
TGTGCCAGCAGCTGGACTGGGGATGCGGGCTATGGCTACACCTTC
CASSWTGDAGYGYTF
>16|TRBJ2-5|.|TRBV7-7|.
TGTGCTAGCAGCTTAGAGTTTCCGCTCGGGCTTGAGAACCAGTACTTC
CASSLEFPLGLENQYF
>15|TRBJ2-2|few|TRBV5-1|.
TGCGCCAGCAGCTTGGAAAAGGGTAACACCGGGGAGCTGTTTTTT
CASSLEKGNTGELFF
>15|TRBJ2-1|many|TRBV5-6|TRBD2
TGTGCCAGCAGCTTATTAGCGGGAGCAGGTGATGAGCAGTTCTTC
CASSLLAGAGDEQFF
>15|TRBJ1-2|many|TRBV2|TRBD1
TGTGCCAGCAGCGCCCCGGGACAGGGAGCGTCTGGCTACACCTTC
CASSAPGQGASGYTF
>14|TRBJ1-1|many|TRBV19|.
TGTGCCAGTAGTATGGGAGGGTTACGTGCTGAAGCTTTCTTT
CASSMGGLRAEAFF
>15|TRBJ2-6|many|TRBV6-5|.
TGTGCCAGCAGTTACTGGTTCTCTGGGGCCAACGTCCTGACTTTC
CASSYWFSGANVLTF
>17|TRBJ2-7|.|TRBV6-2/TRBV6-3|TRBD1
TGTGCCAGCGGGCTCAGAGGGTCCGGGACAGCGCGCTACGAGCAGTACTTC
CASGLRGSGTARYEQYF
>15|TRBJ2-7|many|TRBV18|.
TGTGCCAGCTCACCGAGCTATGGGGGAGTGAGGGAGCAGTACTTC
CASSPSYGGVREQYF
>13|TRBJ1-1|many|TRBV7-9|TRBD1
TGTGCCAGCAGCTTAGCGACAGGGGTAGAAGCTTTCTTT
CASSLATGVEAFF
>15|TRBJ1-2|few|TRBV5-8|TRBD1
TGTGCCAGCAGTACCGGACAGGGAAGAGTAAATGGCTACACCTTC
CASSTGQGRVNGYTF
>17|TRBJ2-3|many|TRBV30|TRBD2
TGTGCCTGGAGTGCGGGACTAGCGGGAGGGCCGGGAGATACGCAGTATTTT
CAWSAGLAGGPGDTQYF
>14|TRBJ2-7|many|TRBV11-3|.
TGTGCCAGCAGCTTAGGAGGGAGGAACGACGAGCAGTACTTC
CASSLGGRNDEQYF
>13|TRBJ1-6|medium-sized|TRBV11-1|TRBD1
TGTGCCAGCAGCCCGACAGGGGATTCACCCCTCCACTTT
CASSPTGDSPLHF
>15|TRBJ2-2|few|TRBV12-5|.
TGTGCTATTGGTTTGTTAAGAGCGAACACCGGGGAGCTGTTTTTT
CAIGLLRANTGELFF
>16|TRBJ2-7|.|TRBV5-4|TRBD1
TGTGCCAGCAGCTCGGGTTTGAGGACAGGGAACTACGAGCAGTACTTC
CASSSGLRTGNYEQYF
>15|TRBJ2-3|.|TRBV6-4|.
TGTGCCAGCAGTGACACAACTGGAACGTCAGATACGCAGTATTTT
CASSDTTGTSDTQYF
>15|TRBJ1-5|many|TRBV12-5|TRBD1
TGTGCTAGTGGTTTGGTAGGGACAGGGAATCAGCCCCAGCATTTT
CASGLVGTGNQPQHF